Described below is a single TCR beta chain sequence and its context. Its antigen is undetermined. These data belong to a study of graft-versus-host responses after intestinal transplantation. Study details: Among the recipients, transplants were multivisceral, liver-intestinal, or isolated intestinal. Recipients were all induced with anti-thymocyte globulin, then given tacrolimus and steroids for approximately 3 years. Study outcomes and limitations: Within the allografts of patients who had graft-donor T cell macrochimerism, graft-versus-host to host-versus-graft clonal ratios were high. Ileal or blood samples showed some GvH clones first, and such clones were also found in recipient marrow.

The CDR3 runs 15 residues. V was clipped by 10 bases and J by 0 bases, with 16 bases between them. The V gene's germline CDR1 is LNHDA and CDR2 SQIVND (reference sequence). Generated by immunoSEQ multiplex PCR, the TCRdb table keeps only in-frame clones and is missing some. Among approximately 9,700 clones, over 90% were seen once, and the ten largest hold roughly 3.7%. This receptor was taken from a human patient who received an intestinal transplant, so some T cells may come from the graft donor. This sample comprised PBMCs, obtained around 40 days after intestinal transplantation. The chain recombines TRBV19 with TRBJ1-3; no definite D call. CDR3 region: CATNIGPNSGNTIYF. The DNA of the CDR3 is TGTGCCACCAATATAGGGCCGAACTCTGGAAACACCATATATTTT.